Listed here are 32 T cell receptor beta chains from one sample, sequenced in a study of cytomegalovirus exposure and HLA in healthy donors (dated by TCRdb to between 2016 and 2019). Library preparation employed the immunoSEQ multiplex PCR assay. For the multiplex PCR, a mixture combining 60 forward primers for TCR Vbeta segments and 13 reverse primers for TCR Jbeta segments was used. Drawn from immuneACCESS, this table holds only the in-frame rearrangements with V and J called that TCRdb kept. Clones are partly lost; checked studies trace under half to an unresolved V gene and leave the rest unexplained. For this sample there are under 200,000 clones; 60% to 80% appear just once. The ten largest clones represent more than 13% of the sample. The sample comprised PBMCs. These TCRs come from a man in his fifties in good health and CMV-seropositive.

The chain joins TRBV6-1 to TRBJ2-5; 7 bases match TRBD2. The germline V gene encodes CDR1 MNHNS and CDR2 SASEGT. The CDR3 loop spans 14 amino acids. Unmatched junction bases numbered 11, after V lost 8 bases and J lost 5 bases. CDR3 sequence: CASDRGEGWETQYF. In nucleotides, the CDR3 is TGTGCCAGCGACCGGGGGGAGGGTTGGGAGACCCAGTACTTC.

The chain uses TRBV10-3 and TRBJ1-1, with 8 bases matching TRBD1. Germline CDR1 is ENHRY and CDR2 is SYGVKD. Germline trimming cut 10 bases from V and 4 bases from J; bases unmatched to any gene: 8. The CDR3 is 13 residues long. For the CDR3, the DNA is TGTGCCACTAAGGACAGGGAGGCCACTGAAGCTTTCTTT. The encoded protein is CATKDREATEAFF.

The CDR3 loop reads CASSSGQGDSNIQYF. DNA of the CDR3: TGCGCCAGCAGCTCGGGACAGGGGGACAGCAACATTCAGTACTTC. This chain uses TRBV5-1 with TRBJ2-4; 11 nucleotides agree with TRBD1. Trimming took 3 bases from V and 7 from J; bases not matched to a gene: 6. Germline V gives CDR1 SGHRS, CDR2 YFSETQ. The CDR3 consists of 15 residues.

This chain uses TRBV13 with TRBJ1-2; TRBD1 matches 8 bases. Germline V gene lookup returns CDR1 PRHDT and CDR2 FYEKMQ (reference sequence). This CDR3 is 14 amino acids long. V lost 3 bases and J lost 6; bases outside the gene matches: 6. The chain's CDR3 is CASSFPRTGNGYTF. The CDR3 DNA reads as TGTGCCAGCAGCTTTCCCCGGACAGGGAATGGCTACACCTTC.

The chain combines TRBV7-9 with TRBJ1-1; a possible D gene is TRBD1 (5 bases). Per the germline V gene, CDR1 is SEHNR and CDR2 is FQNEAQ (reference sequence). This CDR3 spans 16 amino acids. Trimming removed 4 bases at V and 4 bases at J, with 19 bases between. As DNA, the CDR3 is TGTGCCAGCAGCTCATACCCGGGACCGGGGGGCACTGAAGCTTTCTTT. This translates into CASSSYPGPGGTEAFF.

The chain carries TRBV28 and TRBJ2-4, with 8 nucleotides matching TRBD1. With 6 bases clipped from V and 8 bases from J, the junction kept 12 bases outside the gene matches. CDR3 length: 15 residues. Germline V gene data show CDR1 as MDHEN and CDR2 as SYDVKM. CDR3 sequence (DNA): TGTGCCAGCAGACTTCGGACAGGGAACAGGGACATTCAGTACTTC. Encoded protein: CASRLRTGNRDIQYF.

The rearrangement joins TRBV6-6 to TRBJ1-4; D is ambiguous. Trimming cost V 8 bases and J 6 bases, with 16 bases left between them. Germline loops: CDR1 MNHNY, CDR2 SVGAGI (reference sequence). The CDR3 is 14 amino acids. The CDR3 spells CASCHCPEDEKLFF. The CDR3, as DNA: TGTGCCAGCTGTCACTGCCCCGAGGATGAAAAACTGTTTTTT.

DNA for the CDR3: TGTGCCAGCATTCCTAGCGGGGGGGCCAAAGAGCAGTTCTTC. Translated: CASIPSGGAKEQFF. The chain joins TRBV28 to TRBJ2-1, with TRBD2 identical over 12 bases. The CDR3 is 14 residues long. Germline-derived CDR1 and CDR2 are MDHEN and SYDVKM. J gave up 10 bases and V 7 bases, and 8 bases lay outside the gene matches.

This sequence joins TRBV4-1 and TRBJ1-5; D ambiguous. Trimming took off 0 bases at V and 6 bases at J, with 15 bases between the two ends. The CDR3 consists of 16 residues. Germline V CDR1 and CDR2: MGHRA, YSYEKL. CDR3 protein: CASSQEEVRGIQPQHF. For the CDR3, the DNA is TGCGCCAGCAGCCAAGAAGAGGTTAGAGGGATTCAGCCCCAGCATTTT.

Points on this clone: Other DNA sequences in the sample encode the same CDR3. This chain uses TRBV5-6 with TRBJ2-7; TRBD1 matches at 9 bases. CDR1 is SGHDT, CDR2 YYEEEE, per germline. The J segment lost 5 bases and the V segment lost 4 bases, leaving 7 bases of the junction unmatched. The CDR3 extends over 14 amino acids. The CDR3 DNA sequence: TGTGCCAGCAGCCTGGGGACAGGGTTCAACGAGCAGTACTTC. Translated: CASSLGTGFNEQYF.

The genes are TRBV14 and TRBJ2-3; TRBD1 might be the D (5 bases). V lost 1 base, J lost 2 bases, and 10 bases lay in between. There are 15 residues in the CDR3. CDR1 is SGHDN, CDR2 FVKESK, per germline. CDR3 nucleotides: TGTGCCAGCAGCCAAGGGGGCCCGTTCACAGATACGCAGTATTTT. This translates into CASSQGGPFTDTQYF.

This clone showed up just once. V and J are TRBV9 and TRBJ1-1; 8 bases are shared with TRBD1. V was clipped by 3 bases and J by 6 bases; unmatched bases: 10. Per germline, CDR1 SGDLS and CDR2 YYNGEE. CDR3 length: 15 amino acids. The CDR3 DNA reads TGTGCCAGCAGCGCCCTAGACAGGGGACTACCTGAAGCTTTCTTT. This encodes CASSALDRGLPEAFF.

The V gene is TRBV7-9, the J gene TRBJ2-1; a weak D match, TRBD2 (6 bases). The CDR3 sequence is 16 residues long. V was clipped by 5 bases and J by 0 bases, with 14 bases between them. In germline, CDR1 is SEHNR, CDR2 FQNEAQ (reference sequence). The CDR3 coding sequence is TGTGCCAGCAGCGGGGCAGCGGGTCACTCCTACAATGAGCAGTTCTTC. It translates to CASSGAAGHSYNEQFF.

This clone was seen just once. The V call is TRBV6-1, the J call TRBJ2-7; possibly TRBD2 for D (5 bases). The CDR3 covers 16 residues. The germline V and J ends were trimmed by 0 bases and 3 bases, with 15 bases remaining between them. Germline V gene data show CDR1 as MNHNS and CDR2 as SASEGT. As DNA, the CDR3 is TGTGCCAGCAGTGAAGCAGAGGACTTACCTTACTACGAGCAGTACGTC. Its translation is CASSEAEDLPYYEQYV.

The chain links TRBV11-3 to TRBJ1-1; possible D gene TRBD1, 5 bases. Trimming cost V 8 bases and J 0 bases, with 16 bases left between them. CDR3 size: 15 residues. The germline gives CDR1 SGHNT, CDR2 YENEEA. CDR3 DNA sequence: TGTGCCAGCCTTCGGCCAGGGAAATTGAACACTGAAGCTTTCTTT. Translating it yields CASLRPGKLNTEAFF.

J is TRBJ1-1 and V is TRBV19; D perhaps matches TRBD1 (5 bases). Trimming took 6 bases from V and 2 from J, leaving 10 bases between them. The CDR3 contains 13 residues. Germline CDR1 and CDR2: LNHDA and SQIVND (reference sequence). The CDR3 coding sequence is TGTGCCAGTAGATTTGGGGCAAACACTGAAGCTTTCTTT. It translates to CASRFGANTEAFF.

CDR3 sequence: CASSAGNSNQPQHF. Written as DNA, the CDR3 is TGTGCCAGCAGTGCGGGGAATAGCAATCAGCCCCAGCATTTT. The chain joins TRBV2 to TRBJ1-5; D call uncertain. Germline V gene lookup returns CDR1 SNHLY and CDR2 FYNNEI. Trimming took off 4 bases at V and 0 bases at J, with 7 bases between the two ends. The CDR3 runs 14 residues.

This sequence joins TRBV6-4 and TRBJ2-1; the D gene is possibly TRBD1 (5 bases). The length of the CDR3 is 15 residues. Trimming shortened V by 5 bases and J by 6 bases, and 17 bases separated the two germline ends. The V gene's germline CDR1 is MRHNA and CDR2 SNTAGT. CDR3 sequence reads: CASSYQGSLGNEQFF. The DNA for the CDR3 is TGTGCCAGCAGTTATCAGGGCAGTTTAGGCAATGAGCAGTTCTTC.

The chain combines TRBV13 with TRBJ2-5, with D possibly TRBD2 on 6 matching bases. CDR3 length: 14 residues. Germline CDR1 is PRHDT and CDR2 is FYEKMQ (reference sequence). V lost 4 bases, J lost 5 bases, and 14 bases lay in between. This CDR3 is CASSSGGGLETQYF. Here the CDR3 DNA reads TGTGCCAGCAGCTCGGGTGGGGGGTTGGAGACCCAGTACTTC.

The chain employs TRBV14 and TRBJ2-2; D gene ambiguous. The CDR3 contains 15 residues. Trimming took 4 bases from V and 3 from J, leaving 12 bases between them. In germline, CDR1 is SGHDN, CDR2 FVKESK. In DNA, the CDR3 is TGTGCCAGCAGCCTGTTCAGGTCGGACACCGGGGAGCTGTTTTTT. As protein: CASSLFRSDTGELFF.

The chain's CDR3 is CASSVTSGGAGNEQFF. CDR3 in DNA: TGTGCCAGCAGCGTAACTAGCGGGGGGGCGGGAAATGAGCAGTTCTTC. This chain uses TRBV9 with TRBJ2-1, with 13 bases that match TRBD2. Germline CDR1 is SGDLS and CDR2 is YYNGEE. V lost 1 base, J lost 7 bases, and 5 bases stayed unmatched. The CDR3 is made up of 16 amino acids. Complete variable domain (other parts from reference TRBV9 and TRBJ2-1): DSGVTQTPKHLITATGQRVTLRCSPRSGDLSVYWYQQSLDQGLQFLIQYYNGEERAKGNILERFSAQQFPDLHSELNLSSLELGDSALYFCASSVTSGGAGNEQFFGPGTRLTVL.

The chain is built from TRBV10-2 and TRBJ2-5, with D perhaps TRBD2 (7 bases). Deletions cut 8 bases from V and 5 bases from J, with 15 bases between. Germline CDR1 reads WSHSY; CDR2 reads SAAADI. The CDR3 length is 13 residues. Here the CDR3 reads CASWGGGMETQYF. Written as DNA, the CDR3 is TGCGCCAGCTGGGGGGGCGGAATGGAGACCCAGTACTTC.

The chain has TRBV10-3 and TRBJ1-1; D not certain. The CDR3 has 15 amino acids. Germline CDR1 and CDR2: ENHRY and SYGVKD. V lost 0 bases to trimming and J lost 1 base, with 9 bases between them. CDR3 bases: TGTGCCATCAGTGAGTCTGCGGATCAGAACACTGAAGCTTTCTTT. It yields the protein CAISESADQNTEAFF.

The chain couples TRBV14 to TRBJ1-2; D gene unclear. The CDR3 totals 13 residues. Germline V gives CDR1 SGHDN, CDR2 FVKESK. Trimming cost V 1 base and J 1 base, with 4 bases left between them. The CDR3 sequence: CASSQGVNYGYTF. CDR3 nucleotide sequence: TGTGCCAGCAGCCAAGGAGTTAACTATGGCTACACCTTC.

This rearrangement joins TRBV4-1 to TRBJ1-5; possibly TRBD1 for D (6 bases). Trimming left V 1 base short and J 5 bases short, with 12 bases between. The germline gives CDR1 MGHRA, CDR2 YSYEKL. This CDR3 is built from 15 residues. CDR3 in DNA: TGCGCCAGCAGCCAAGTTCCAGGGGATTATCAGCCCCAGCATTTT. This sequence encodes CASSQVPGDYQPQHF.

This chain joins TRBV7-9 and TRBJ1-6, with D perhaps matching TRBD1 (6 bases). Germline V lookup: CDR1 SEHNR, CDR2 FQNEAQ (reference sequence). The V gene lost 7 bases and the J gene lost 7 bases, with 17 bases spanning the gap. The CDR3 sequence is 15 residues long. The CDR3 here is CASTAGSRGNSPLHF. CDR3 nucleotides: TGTGCCAGCACCGCAGGTAGCAGGGGAAATTCACCCCTCCACTTT. Complete variable domain (other parts from reference TRBV7-9 and TRBJ1-6): DTGVSQNPRHKITKRGQNVTFRCDPISEHNRLYWYRQTLGQGPEFLTYFQNEAQLEKSRLLSDRFSAERPKGSFSTLEIQRTEQGDSAMYLCASTAGSRGNSPLHFGNGTRLTVT.

The rearrangement uses TRBV27 and TRBJ1-6; 7 positions match TRBD1. Looked up from germline, CDR1 is MNHEY and CDR2 is SMNVEV (reference sequence). The length of the CDR3 is 14 residues. The ends lost 3 bases at V and 7 bases at J; junction bases unmatched: 3. This chain's CDR3 is CASSFDRDNSPLHF. In DNA form, the CDR3 reads TGTGCCAGCAGTTTCGACAGGGACAATTCACCCCTCCACTTT.

The chain joins TRBV7-6 to TRBJ1-2; no clear D gene. The V gene's germline CDR1 is SGHVS and CDR2 FNYEAQ. The CDR3 is 16 amino acids. V lost 0 bases to trimming and J lost 0 bases, with 11 bases between them. CDR3 sequence reads: CASSLAPAGTNYGYTF. Written as DNA, the CDR3 is TGTGCCAGCAGCTTAGCCCCGGCAGGTACTAACTATGGCTACACCTTC.

In this sample, this clone turned up once. Other DNA sequences of this sample code for an identical CDR3. The chain couples TRBV6-1 to TRBJ2-5; TRBD2 is a possible D gene (6 bases). The CDR3 length is 14 residues. Trimming removed 6 bases from V and 5 bases from J, with 16 bases in between. From germline, CDR1 is MNHNS and CDR2 SASEGT. CDR3 region: CASSRGEALETQYF. CDR3 sequence (DNA): TGTGCCAGCAGCCGCGGGGAAGCTTTGGAGACCCAGTACTTC.

This rearrangement joins TRBV7-2 to TRBJ2-1; 8 nucleotides agree with TRBD1. The length of the CDR3 is 15 residues. The V gene end was trimmed by 3 bases and the J gene end by 0 bases; junction bases not matched to a gene: 1. The germline CDR1 and CDR2 sequences are SGHTA and FQGNSA. CDR3 region: CASSFDRGSYNEQFF. The CDR3 DNA sequence: TGTGCCAGCAGCTTCGACAGGGGCTCCTACAATGAGCAGTTCTTC.

V is TRBV18 and J is TRBJ2-5; TRBD2 aligns across 10 bases. Germline V gene data show CDR1 as KGHSH and CDR2 as LQKENI. The CDR3 sequence is 15 residues long. J gave up 5 bases and V 6 bases, and 9 bases lay outside the gene matches. Written as DNA, the CDR3 is TGTGCCAGCTCCCCGGGACTAGCGTTCGGTGAGACCCAGTACTTC. Encoded protein: CASSPGLAFGETQYF.

This chain joins TRBV6-6 and TRBJ2-7; 7 bases align to TRBD1. The V gene's germline CDR1 is MNHNY and CDR2 SVGAGI (reference sequence). V trimming: 6 bases; J trimming: 1 base; junction bases outside the gene matches: 6. This CDR3 has 14 amino acids. The CDR3 region has the DNA TGTGCCAGCAGCCAACAGGGGATGTCCTACGAGCAGTACTTC. It specifies CASSQQGMSYEQYF.